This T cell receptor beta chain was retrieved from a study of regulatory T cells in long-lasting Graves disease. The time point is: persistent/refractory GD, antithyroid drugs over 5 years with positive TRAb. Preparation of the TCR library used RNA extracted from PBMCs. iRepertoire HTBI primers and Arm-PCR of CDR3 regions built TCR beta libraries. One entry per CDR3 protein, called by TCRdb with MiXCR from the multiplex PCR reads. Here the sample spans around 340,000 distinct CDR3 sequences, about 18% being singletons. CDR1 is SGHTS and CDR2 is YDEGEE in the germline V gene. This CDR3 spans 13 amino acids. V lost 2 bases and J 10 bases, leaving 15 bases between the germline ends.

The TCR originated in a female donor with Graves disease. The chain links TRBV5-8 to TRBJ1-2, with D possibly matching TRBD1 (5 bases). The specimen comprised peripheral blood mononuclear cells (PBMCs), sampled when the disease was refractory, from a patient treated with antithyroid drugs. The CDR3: CASSLRGASVYTF. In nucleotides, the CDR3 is TGTGCCAGCAGCTTACGAGGGGCCTCTGTCTACACCTTC.